The T cell receptor (beta chain) described here comes from a study of shared clonotypes between healthy human individuals. The input for sorted-subset replicate PCRs was approximately 210 ng DNA, tens of thousands of T cell genomes. Measured with immunoSEQ multiplex PCR; TCRdb has only the in-frame clones, and not every one. Here the sample spans millions of clones, approximately 95% being singletons. The naive CD8 population came from CD45RO-negative cells selected for CCR7, without terminally differentiated effector memory CD45RA+ cells. The sample holds one count of this clone. The CDR3 is 13 amino acids. Germline values: CDR1 MNHEY, CDR2 SMNVEV (reference sequence). The V and J ends lost 6 bases and 2 bases respectively, with 11 bases between them.

Input material: naive CD8+ T cells sorted from blood. The sequence was obtained from a man aged 18 to 30 in good health. V usage is TRBV27 and J usage is TRBJ2-7; perhaps D is TRBD1 or TRBD2 (5 bases each). The CDR3 sequence: CASRQRGAYEQYF. The CDR3 bases are TGTGCCAGCAGGCAAAGGGGAGCCTACGAGCAGTACTTC.